The TCR beta chain described here comes from a study of T cell repertoires in cytomegalovirus infection. The CDR3 extends over 12 amino acids. Trimming took 4 bases from V and 6 from J, leaving 10 bases between them. Germline lookup yields CDR1 MDHEN and CDR2 SYDVKM. This clonotype was counted a few times. Its antigen is undetermined. General study findings and limits: Carriers of CMV and the relevant HLA type were discriminated by public TCR beta frequency. There were HLA-C-restricted CMV-specific TCR beta clonotypes dominating the ex vivo response.

TCRdb re-called the reads with MiXCR, one entry per CDR3 protein. Here the sample spans around 190,000 distinct CDR3 sequences, about an eighth being singletons. The chain employs TRBV28 and TRBJ2-7; TRBD2 might be the D (5 bases). Sequences were obtained from PBMCs. This sequence originates from a human donor in good health (CMV status not recorded). Some clones in this sample may be carry-over from other donors' samples. The CDR3: CASSYLAFEQYF. For the CDR3, the DNA is TGTGCCAGCAGTTATCTAGCTTTCGAGCAGTACTTC.